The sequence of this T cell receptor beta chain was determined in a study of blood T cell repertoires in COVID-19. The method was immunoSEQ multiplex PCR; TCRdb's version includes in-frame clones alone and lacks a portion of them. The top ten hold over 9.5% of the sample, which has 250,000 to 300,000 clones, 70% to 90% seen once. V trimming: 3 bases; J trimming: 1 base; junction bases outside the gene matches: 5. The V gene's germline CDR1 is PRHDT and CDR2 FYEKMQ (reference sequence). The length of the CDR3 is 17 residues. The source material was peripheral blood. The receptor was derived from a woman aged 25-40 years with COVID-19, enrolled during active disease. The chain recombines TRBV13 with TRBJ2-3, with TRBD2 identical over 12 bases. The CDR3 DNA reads TGTGCCAGCAGCTTGACGACTAGCGGGGGACGCACAGATACGCAGTATTTT. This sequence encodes CASSLTTSGGRTDTQYF.